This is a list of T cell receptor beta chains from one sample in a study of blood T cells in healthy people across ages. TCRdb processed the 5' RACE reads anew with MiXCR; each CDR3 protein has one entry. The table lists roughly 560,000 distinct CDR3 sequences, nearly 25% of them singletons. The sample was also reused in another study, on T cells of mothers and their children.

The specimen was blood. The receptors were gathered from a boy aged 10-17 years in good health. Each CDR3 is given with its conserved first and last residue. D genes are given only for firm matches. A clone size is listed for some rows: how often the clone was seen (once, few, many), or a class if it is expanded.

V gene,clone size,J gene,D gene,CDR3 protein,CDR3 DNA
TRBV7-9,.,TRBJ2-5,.,CASSYAKETQYF,TGTGCCAGCAGCTACGCTAAAGAGACCCAGTACTTC
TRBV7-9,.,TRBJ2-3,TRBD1,CASSSGTAVDTQYF,TGTGCCAGCAGCTCCGGGACAGCTGTAGATACGCAGTATTTT
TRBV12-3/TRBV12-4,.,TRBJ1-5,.,CASNVRGQPQHF,TGTGCCAGCAACGTCCGGGGTCAGCCCCAGCATTTT
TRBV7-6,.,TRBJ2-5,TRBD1,CASSLAVGQGFRETQYF,TGTGCCAGCAGCTTAGCGGTGGGACAGGGATTTAGAGAGACCCAGTACTTC
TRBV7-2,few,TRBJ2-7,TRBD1,CASSSPRDSTYEQYF,TGTGCCAGCAGCTCCCCCCGGGACAGCACCTACGAGCAGTACTTC
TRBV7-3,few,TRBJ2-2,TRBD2,CASSLKVGLAVPNTGELFF,TGTGCCAGCAGCTTAAAGGTGGGACTAGCGGTCCCGAACACCGGGGAGCTGTTTTTT
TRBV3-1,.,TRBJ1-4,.,CASSQGVWEKLFF,TGTGCCAGCAGCCAAGGGGTGTGGGAAAAACTGTTTTTT
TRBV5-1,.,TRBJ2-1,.,CASTTRYNEQFF,TGCGCCAGCACAACTAGGTACAATGAGCAGTTCTTC
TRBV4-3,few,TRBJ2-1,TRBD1,CASSPSDRTYNEQFF,TGCGCCAGCAGCCCCTCGGACAGGACCTACAATGAGCAGTTCTTC
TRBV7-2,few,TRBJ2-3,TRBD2,CASSPTSGRNTDTQYF,TGTGCCAGCAGCCCGACTAGCGGTAGGAACACAGATACGCAGTATTTT
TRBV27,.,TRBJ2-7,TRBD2,CASSLSGASGVYEQYF,TGTGCCAGCAGTTTATCTGGAGCTAGCGGGGTTTACGAGCAGTACTTC
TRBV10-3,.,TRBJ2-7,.,CAIRAADEQYF,TGTGCCATCAGGGCCGCCGACGAGCAGTACTTC
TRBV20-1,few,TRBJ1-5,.,CSALGQFGQPQHF,TGCAGTGCTCTCGGACAGTTCGGTCAGCCCCAGCATTTT
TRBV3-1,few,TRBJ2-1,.,CASSQEPGAEQFF,TGCGCCAGCAGCCAAGAACCCGGCGCGGAGCAGTTCTTC